Below are 23 T cell receptor beta chains sequenced from a single sample in a study of preoperative IRX-2 immunotherapy in early breast cancer. Using immunoSEQ multiplex PCR, the repertoire was profiled, and TCRdb retains in-frame clones only, with some absent. This sample has 25,000 to 30,000 clones, with 90% found just once. Treatment: preoperative locoregional IRX-2 cytokine immunotherapy. This sample was taken from a patient treated with IRX-2 immunotherapy. These receptors were taken from a human donor with breast cancer.

The J gene is TRBJ2-1, the V gene TRBV27; D is unresolved. Deletions cut 3 bases from V and 4 bases from J, with 7 bases between. Germline V gives CDR1 MNHEY, CDR2 SMNVEV (reference sequence). The CDR3 runs to 13 residues. The CDR3 region has the DNA TGTGCCAGCAGTTTTTTGGGTTACAATGAGCAGTTCTTC. As protein: CASSFLGYNEQFF.

This sequence joins TRBV27 and TRBJ2-1, with D perhaps TRBD1 (7 bases). The germline gives CDR1 MNHEY, CDR2 SMNVEV (reference sequence). The CDR3 extends over 14 amino acids. Trimming cost V 6 bases and J 4 bases, with 13 bases left between them. CDR3 in amino acids: CASRGGGVYNEQFF. CDR3 nucleotides: TGTGCCAGCAGAGGGGGCGGGGTGTACAATGAGCAGTTCTTC.

The V call is TRBV5-1, the J call TRBJ2-7; a weak D match, TRBD1 (6 bases). Between the trimmed V and J ends, which lost 1 base and 4 bases, there was a span of 18 bases. The V gene's germline CDR1 is SGHRS and CDR2 YFSETQ. The CDR3 is 16 amino acids. CDR3 in DNA: TGCGCCAGCAGCTTGAGGTCTGGACAGACCATTTACGAGCAGTACTTC. It codes for CASSLRSGQTIYEQYF.

This sequence joins TRBV11-2 and TRBJ2-7; no definite D call. This CDR3 is built from 12 residues. Germline V gene data show CDR1 as SGHAT and CDR2 as FQNNGV. V lost 5 bases and J 2 bases, leaving 7 bases between the germline ends. The CDR3 nucleotides read TGTGCCAGCAGCCAAGGAGCCTACGAGCAGTACTTC. This encodes CASSQGAYEQYF.

This chain links TRBV2 with TRBJ2-7; 16 bases match TRBD2. The CDR3 length is 14 residues. The V segment lost 6 bases and the J segment 6 bases; nucleotides outside the gene matches: 2. Germline V gene lookup returns CDR1 SNHLY and CDR2 FYNNEI. CDR3 DNA: TGTGCCAGCAGGGGGACTAGCGGGAGGGGCGAGCAGTACTTC. It codes for CASRGTSGRGEQYF.

The V and J genes are TRBV28 and TRBJ2-7; 9 nucleotides line up with TRBD2. Germline assignment: CDR1 MDHEN and CDR2 SYDVKM. There are 17 residues in the CDR3. Trimming took 3 bases from V and 5 from J; bases not matched to a gene: 14. The CDR3 sequence: CASSLSLGTSSYHEQYF. DNA of the CDR3: TGTGCCAGCAGTTTGAGCCTCGGGACTAGCAGCTATCACGAGCAGTACTTC.

This clone occurred once. At one of its ends the junction is not consistent with the germline gene, which may arise from a read error. The chain uses TRBV6-1 and TRBJ2-7; 11 positions agree with TRBD2. The CDR3 has 15 residues. CDR1 is MNHNS, CDR2 SASEGT, per germline. CDR3: CASSGLAGGSHEQYF. CDR3 bases: TGTGCCAGCAGTGGGCTAGCGGGAGGCTCCCACGAGCAGTACTTC.

The V call is TRBV2, the J call TRBJ1-5; D gene ambiguous. Deletions cut 4 bases from V and 2 bases from J, with 9 bases between. Germline V gene data show CDR1 as SNHLY and CDR2 as FYNNEI. CDR3 length: 14 amino acids. The CDR3, as DNA: TGTGCCAGCAGTGGAGGTTTCGGCAATCAGCCCCAGCATTTT. Its protein product is CASSGGFGNQPQHF.

J is TRBJ2-3 and V is TRBV7-9; TRBD2 aligns across 9 bases. From germline, CDR1 is SEHNR and CDR2 FQNEAQ (reference sequence). V lost 6 bases and J lost 4; bases outside the gene matches: 8. The CDR3 sequence is 15 residues long. CDR3 amino acids: CASSYNSGRADTQYF. The CDR3 DNA reads as TGTGCCAGCAGTTACAATAGCGGGAGAGCAGATACGCAGTATTTT.

The chain combines TRBV11-2 with TRBJ1-1, with no clear D. Trimming pared 0 bases from V and 2 bases from J, leaving 1 base between. The germline gives CDR1 SGHAT, CDR2 FQNNGV. This CDR3 comprises 12 residues. The DNA of the CDR3 is TGTGCCAGCAGCTTAGACAACACTGAAGCTTTCTTT. Its protein is CASSLDNTEAFF.

This clone was detected once. The V gene is TRBV2, the J gene TRBJ1-1, with 7 positions matching TRBD1. Unmatched junction bases numbered 5, after V lost 0 bases and J lost 1 base. Germline V lookup: CDR1 SNHLY, CDR2 FYNNEI. This CDR3 spans 16 amino acids. CDR3 protein: CASSEAGGTANTEAFF. In DNA, the CDR3 is TGTGCCAGCAGTGAAGCAGGAGGGACAGCGAACACTGAAGCTTTCTTT.

V gene TRBV10-2 combines with J gene TRBJ2-1; TRBD2 matches 14 bases. J gave up 0 bases and V 5 bases, and 3 bases lay outside the gene matches. The CDR3 consists of 17 residues. CDR1 and CDR2 from the germline V gene are WSHSY and SAAADI. The CDR3 DNA reads as TGCGCCAGCAGTAGGACTAGCGGGGGGCTCTCCTACAATGAGCAGTTCTTC. Translation gives CASSRTSGGLSYNEQFF.

The chain combines TRBV15 with TRBJ1-4; 7 bases match TRBD1. Trimming cost V 0 bases and J 14 bases; bases outside gene matches: 9. Per germline, CDR1 LNHNV and CDR2 YYDKDF (reference sequence). The CDR3 is 14 residues long. This CDR3 is CATSRDRVPGQLFF. CDR3 nucleotides: TGTGCCACCAGCAGAGACCGGGTTCCGGGACAGCTGTTTTTT.

The gene calls are TRBV19 and TRBJ1-5; 8 bases are shared with TRBD1. V was clipped by 4 bases and J by 7 bases; unmatched bases: 6. The CDR3 runs to 14 residues. The germline CDR1 and CDR2 sequences are LNHDA and SQIVND (reference sequence). The CDR3 sequence: CASSTRGRGQPQHF. The CDR3 DNA reads as TGTGCCAGTAGTACCAGGGGGCGAGGGCAGCCCCAGCATTTT.

This clone has just one count. V and J are TRBV10-3 and TRBJ1-5; 8 nucleotides match TRBD1. This CDR3 is built from 17 residues. CDR1 is ENHRY, CDR2 SYGVKD, per germline. Trimming at V came to 4 bases and at J to 7 bases, leaving 15 bases not matched to a gene. CDR3 nucleotides: TGTGCCATCAGTGCAACCAACCCGGGGACAGGTGTCCAGCCCCAGCATTTT. It specifies CAISATNPGTGVQPQHF.

V gene TRBV27 combines with J gene TRBJ1-5, with a tentative D call TRBD1 (6 bases). The ends were cut back, 9 bases at V and 3 bases at J, with 15 bases in the middle. Germline-derived CDR1 and CDR2 are MNHEY and SMNVEV (reference sequence). The CDR3 covers 14 residues. The CDR3 is CARTSGQYNQPQHF. The CDR3 DNA follows: TGTGCCAGAACCTCCGGACAGTACAATCAGCCCCAGCATTTT.

This rearrangement joins TRBV7-9 to TRBJ2-5, with a tentative D call TRBD2 (6 bases). The CDR3 totals 13 residues. Trimming removed 4 bases at V and 5 bases at J, with 11 bases between. Germline V gives CDR1 SEHNR, CDR2 FQNEAQ (reference sequence). The chain's CDR3 is CASSSRGPETQYF. In DNA, the CDR3 is TGTGCCAGCAGCTCGCGGGGTCCGGAGACCCAGTACTTC. The full variable domain, rest sourced from reference TRBV7-9 and TRBJ2-5, is DTGVSQNPRHKITKRGQNVTFRCDPISEHNRLYWYRQTLGQGPEFLTYFQNEAQLEKSRLLSDRFSAERPKGSFSTLEIQRTEQGDSAMYLCASSSRGPETQYFGPGTRLLVL.

J is TRBJ2-3 and V is TRBV5-1; TRBD1 matches at 7 bases. The germline gives CDR1 SGHRS, CDR2 YFSETQ. The CDR3 spans 15 residues. Unmatched junction bases numbered 7, after V lost 4 bases and J lost 2 bases. CDR3 in amino acids: CASSRMGQSTDTQYF. The CDR3 nucleotides read TGCGCCAGCAGCCGGATGGGACAGTCCACAGATACGCAGTATTTT.

The V gene is TRBV29-1, the J gene TRBJ1-4; 7 positions match TRBD1. Looked up from germline, CDR1 is SQVTM and CDR2 is ANQGSEA. The V gene end was trimmed by 6 bases and the J gene end by 8 bases; junction bases not matched to a gene: 9. The CDR3 runs 13 residues. The CDR3 here is CSVGPGGGEKLFF. CDR3 in DNA: TGCAGCGTCGGCCCAGGGGGTGGCGAAAAACTGTTTTTT.

V usage is TRBV9 and J usage is TRBJ2-1; D may be TRBD2 (6 bases). V lost 1 base and J lost 1, with 9 bases in between. The CDR3 spans 15 residues. The germline gives CDR1 SGDLS, CDR2 YYNGEE. The CDR3 region has the DNA TGTGCCAGCAGCGTACCAGGAGGGTCCTACAATGAGCAGTTCTTC. This encodes CASSVPGGSYNEQFF.

This clone was seen a handful of times. The chain combines TRBV19 with TRBJ1-6, with D uncertain. There are 12 residues in the CDR3. CDR1 and CDR2 (germline): LNHDA, SQIVND (reference sequence). Trimming took off 6 bases at V and 8 bases at J, with 8 bases between the two ends. CDR3 sequence reads: CASSAEHSPLHF. CDR3 bases: TGTGCCAGTAGCGCCGAGCATTCACCCCTCCACTTT.

Note on this clone: In the same sample, other DNA sequences code for this CDR3. The chain links TRBV5-1 to TRBJ2-2; D perhaps matches TRBD1 (6 bases). This CDR3 contains 15 residues. CDR1 is SGHRS and CDR2 is YFSETQ in the germline V gene. V was pared by 1 base and J by 1 base, with 8 bases between. The chain's CDR3 is CASSLLQGNTGELFF. CDR3 DNA sequence: TGCGCCAGCAGCTTGCTACAGGGGAACACCGGGGAGCTGTTTTTT.

V usage is TRBV5-1 and J usage is TRBJ2-3; D possibly matches TRBD1 or TRBD2 (5 bases each). Germline V gene lookup returns CDR1 SGHRS and CDR2 YFSETQ. Trimming pared 2 bases from V and 3 bases from J, leaving 13 bases between. The CDR3 has 15 residues. The CDR3 DNA reads TGCGCCAGCAGCTTACGTCCGGGACGGACAGATACGCAGTATTTT. It yields the protein CASSLRPGRTDTQYF. The entire variable domain, with the rest obtained from reference TRBV5-1 and TRBJ2-3, is as follows: KAGVTQTPRYLIKTRGQQVTLSCSPISGHRSVSWYQQTPGQGLQFLFEYFSETQRNKGNFPGRFSGRQFSNSRSEMNVSTLELGDSALYLCASSLRPGRTDTQYFGPGTRLTVL.